These 9 T cell receptor beta chains were all obtained from the same sample, sequenced in a study of OX40 agonist ivuxolimab in advanced cancers. TCRdb keeps only in-frame clones here, not all; method: immunoSEQ multiplex PCR. The table includes roughly 81,000 clones, around 89% detected once. The sample in question was CD4+ or CD8+ T cells sorted from blood, obtained in a trial of the OX40 agonist ivuxolimab. The source of these receptors is an adult with an advanced solid tumor such as melanoma, head and neck, liver or kidney cancer.

CDR3 sequence reads: CASSQEYNPVEEKLFF. The CDR3, as DNA: TGTGCCAGCAGCCAAGAATACAACCCGGTGGAGGAAAAACTGTTTTTT. V usage is TRBV14 and J usage is TRBJ1-4, with D unresolved. Deletions cut 0 bases from V and 8 bases from J, with 16 bases between. The CDR3 is 16 residues long. Germline V lookup: CDR1 SGHDN, CDR2 FVKESK.

V is TRBV19 and J is TRBJ1-5, with D perhaps matching TRBD1 (6 bases). The CDR3 has 14 amino acids. Trimming shortened V by 6 bases and J by 4 bases, and 13 bases separated the two germline ends. Germline V gives CDR1 LNHDA, CDR2 SQIVND (reference sequence). In DNA, the CDR3 is TGTGCCAGTAGCCAGGGGTCGTGGAATCAGCCCCAGCATTTT. This codes for CASSQGSWNQPQHF. The full variable domain, its missing parts supplied by reference TRBV19 and TRBJ1-5, is DGGITQSPKYLFRKEGQNVTLSCEQNLNHDAMYWYRQDPGQGLRLIYYSQIVNDFQKGDIAEGYSVSREKKESFPLTVTSAQKNPTAFYLCASSQGSWNQPQHFGDGTRLSIL.

The genes are TRBV27 and TRBJ1-2; D remains ambiguous. The CDR3 extends over 15 amino acids. The germline gives CDR1 MNHEY, CDR2 SMNVEV (reference sequence). V was cut by 6 bases and J by 1 base, with 15 bases left in between. The CDR3 here is CASRPLTFVNYGYTF. The CDR3 nucleotides read TGTGCCAGCAGACCTTTGACGTTTGTTAACTATGGCTACACCTTC.

The chain links TRBV10-3 to TRBJ1-1; 9 positions agree with TRBD1. This CDR3 is built from 13 residues. V trimming: 10 bases; J trimming: 1 base; junction bases outside the gene matches: 4. Germline V gene data show CDR1 as ENHRY and CDR2 as SYGVKD. The CDR3 spells CATYRGPNTEAFF. The CDR3 DNA is TGTGCCACTTACAGGGGGCCGAACACTGAAGCTTTCTTT.

J is TRBJ1-4 and V is TRBV4-3, with a weak D call TRBD1 (6 bases). This CDR3 spans 18 amino acids. Looked up from germline, CDR1 is LGHNA and CDR2 is YSLEER. The V gene lost 0 bases and the J gene lost 5 bases, with 19 bases spanning the gap. CDR3 protein: CASSQDPQVAGANEKLFF. DNA for the CDR3: TGCGCCAGCAGCCAAGATCCACAGGTGGCAGGGGCGAATGAAAAACTGTTTTTT.

The CDR3 DNA sequence: TGCGCCAGCAGCTTGGAGCCGAGCCTCGGCTATGGCTACACCTTC. It codes for CASSLEPSLGYGYTF. The chain has TRBV5-1 and TRBJ1-2; D is uncertain. V lost 0 bases, J lost 4 bases, and 13 bases lay in between. The CDR3 has 15 residues. Per germline, CDR1 SGHRS and CDR2 YFSETQ.

The J gene is TRBJ1-2, the V gene TRBV27; D ambiguous. The CDR3 loop spans 13 amino acids. V dropped 6 bases and J dropped 1 base, with 9 bases sitting between them. The germline V gene has CDR1 MNHEY and CDR2 SMNVEV (reference sequence). The CDR3 reads CASSPDFNYGYTF. In DNA, the CDR3 is TGTGCCAGCAGCCCAGATTTTAACTATGGCTACACCTTC.

This clone was seen only once. The CDR3 DNA reads TGCGCCAGCTCACCTAATTCGGGACTCAGCTCCTACAATGAGCAGTTCTTC. Its translation: CASSPNSGLSSYNEQFF. J is TRBJ2-1 and V is TRBV5-1; D is possibly TRBD2 (6 bases). Trimming stripped 7 bases from V and 0 bases from J, with 20 bases between. The CDR3 runs 17 residues. Germline loops: CDR1 SGHRS, CDR2 YFSETQ.

This clone was recorded once. The rearrangement uses TRBV5-1 and TRBJ2-1; TRBD2 aligns across 9 bases. With V trimmed by 3 bases and J by 4 bases, 8 bases remained unmatched. Germline V gives CDR1 SGHRS, CDR2 YFSETQ. This CDR3 spans 16 amino acids. In nucleotides, the CDR3 is TGCGCCAGCAGCTCGGGCGGGGGGGGACCATACAATGAGCAGTTCTTC. Protein: CASSSGGGGPYNEQFF.